The rows below give T cell receptor beta chains drawn from one sample of a study of T cell clones after liver transplantation. Profiled with immunoSEQ multiplex PCR; TCRdb holds only in-frame clones, not every one. The sample has roughly 100,000 clones; about 86% are singletons. The sequencing here drew on CD4+ T cells from blood, taken 45 to 50 months after liver transplant. Receptors originate from a human patient who received a liver transplant. Some T cells could come from the graft donor. Both conserved end residues are part of each CDR3. A D gene is named only where the DNA matches it firmly. Clone size is stated in some rows and not others, as once, few, many or a class when expanded.

J gene | V gene | D gene | CDR3 length | clone size | CDR3 DNA | CDR3 protein
TRBJ2-1 | TRBV6-5 | TRBD1 | 16 | - | TGTGCCAGCAGTTACACGGGACAGGGGATCCACAATGAGCAGTTCTTC | CASSYTGQGIHNEQFF
TRBJ1-2 | TRBV7-9 | - | 13 | few | TGTGCCAGCAGCTCCGGGGGACTCTATGGCTACACCTTC | CASSSGGLYGYTF
TRBJ1-4 | TRBV5-4 | - | 15 | - | TGTGCCAGCAGCTTGGGCTCTGGGGGCGATGAAAAACTGTTTTTT | CASSLGSGGDEKLFF
TRBJ1-5 | TRBV7-8 | - | 16 | - | TGTGCCAGCAGCTTAGGTTTCTCCGGAAGGGATCAGCCCCAGCATTTT | CASSLGFSGRDQPQHF
TRBJ1-5 | TRBV18 | - | 13 | - | TGTGCCAGCTCACCAAGGGGTAATCAGCCCCAGCATTTT | CASSPRGNQPQHF
TRBJ2-1 | TRBV5-1 | - | 14 | once | TGCGCCAGCAGCTTGGCCCGCGTGGGGGATGAGCAGTTCTTC | CASSLARVGDEQFF
TRBJ2-2 | TRBV29-1 | - | 13 | - | TGCAGCGTTGACGGCGGAAACACCGGGGAGCTGTTTTTT | CSVDGGNTGELFF
TRBJ1-5 | TRBV6-5 | - | 14 | - | TGTGCCAGCAGTTTAGGGAGTTGGAATCAGCCCCAGCATTTT | CASSLGSWNQPQHF
TRBJ2-2 | TRBV7-7 | TRBD1 | 17 | - | TGTGCCAGCAGCTTGGCGGGACAGGGGGCGAGGACCGGGGAGCTGTTTTTT | CASSLAGQGARTGELFF
TRBJ2-4 | TRBV19 | TRBD2 | 15 | - | TGTGCCAGTAGTTCCGGAGCGGGAGGACGGAACATTCAGTACTTC | CASSSGAGGRNIQYF
TRBJ2-7 | TRBV4-2 | TRBD2 | 19 | - | TGTGCCAGCAGCCACTTAGTTAGCGGGAGTCGGGGAAGCTCCTACGAGCAGTACTTC | CASSHLVSGSRGSSYEQYF
TRBJ1-1 | TRBV29-1 | - | 12 | once | TGCAGCGTTGGCCTGGAAAGAACTGAAGCTTTCTTT | CSVGLERTEAFF
TRBJ1-1 | TRBV5-1 | - | 13 | - | TGCGCCAGCAGCTCAAACATAGGCACTGAAGCTTTCTTT | CASSSNIGTEAFF
TRBJ2-2 | TRBV9 | TRBD1 | 17 | - | TGTGCCAGCAGCCCCCTTAGACAGGGTGCGAACACCGGGGAGCTGTTTTTT | CASSPLRQGANTGELFF
TRBJ2-7 | TRBV6-6 | - | 15 | once | TGTGCCAGCAGAACTACCCGGGACAACTCCTACGAGCAGTACTTC | CASRTTRDNSYEQYF
TRBJ2-7 | TRBV13 | - | 14 | - | TGTGCCAGCAGCGCCCAGGGCGAAACCTACGAGCAGTACTTC | CASSAQGETYEQYF
TRBJ1-4 | TRBV11-2 | TRBD1 | 14 | - | TGTGCCAGCAGCCGGGGACAGACTAATGAAAAACTGTTTTTT | CASSRGQTNEKLFF
TRBJ2-5 | TRBV28 | TRBD2 | 15 | - | TGTGCCAGCAGTTTATCGACTAGCGGGGAGGAGACCCAGTACTTC | CASSLSTSGEETQYF
TRBJ1-1 | TRBV11-2 | - | 13 | - | TGTGCCAGCAGCTTAAGGGAGGGCACTGAAGCTTTCTTT | CASSLREGTEAFF
TRBJ1-1 | TRBV5-6 | - | 16 | - | TGTGCCAGCAGCTTGCCGGGGGCGATCGGGAACACTGAAGCTTTCTTT | CASSLPGAIGNTEAFF
TRBJ1-5 | TRBV19 | - | 15 | - | TGTGCCAGTAGTATAAATCGGGGGCGGAATCAGCCCCAGCATTTT | CASSINRGRNQPQHF
TRBJ1-3 | TRBV9 | - | 16 | - | TGTGCCAGCAGTCCCCGGGGGGGGTCCTCTGGAAACACCATATATTTT | CASSPRGGSSGNTIYF
TRBJ2-3 | TRBV6-5 | - | 13 | - | TGTGCCATAGGTAGTGGAGATTGGGATACGCAGTATTTT | CAIGSGDWDTQYF
TRBJ1-2 | TRBV15 | TRBD1 | 15 | - | TGTGCCACCAGCGGACCGCCGGGACAGGGAAATGGCTACACCTTC | CATSGPPGQGNGYTF
TRBJ2-7 | TRBV27 | TRBD2 | 14 | - | TGTGCCAGCAGATTAGCGGGGGGGCCCGACGAGCAGTACTTC | CASRLAGGPDEQYF
TRBJ2-5 | TRBV15 | - | 13 | - | TGTGCCACCAGCAGAGATCAAAAAGGTGCCCAGTACTTC | CATSRDQKGAQYF
TRBJ2-5 | TRBV5-4 | TRBD2 | 14 | - | TGTGCCAGCAGCTTGGTGGGGCGGGGGGAGACCCAGTACTTC | CASSLVGRGETQYF
TRBJ2-1 | TRBV7-9 | - | 15 | few | TGTGCCAGCAGCTCCCGTACAAGCTCCTACAATGAGCAGTTCTTC | CASSSRTSSYNEQFF
TRBJ1-1 | TRBV25-1 | TRBD1 | 13 | - | TGTGCCAGCAGGGACAGGCCCACCACTGAAGCTTTCTTT | CASRDRPTTEAFF
TRBJ1-6 | TRBV5-4 | TRBD1 | 11 | - | TGTGCCAGCAGCTTTTCCAGGGGGCACCACTTT | CASSFSRGHHF
TRBJ2-5 | TRBV6-1 | TRBD2 | 15 | - | TGTGCCAGCAGTGATGGGCGGGGGGCCTTACGGACCCAGTACTTC | CASSDGRGALRTQYF
TRBJ1-5 | TRBV5-8 | TRBD1 | 15 | - | TGTGCCAGCAGCTTCAGACAGGGAGGCAATCAGCCCCAGCATTTT | CASSFRQGGNQPQHF
TRBJ2-2 | TRBV9 | - | 12 | once | TGTGCCAGCAGCGTAAATACCGGGGAGCTGTTTTTT | CASSVNTGELFF
TRBJ2-4 | TRBV2 | - | 15 | - | TGTGCCAGCTATAGCAGCCTGGGCGCCAAAAACATTCAGTACTTC | CASYSSLGAKNIQYF
TRBJ2-2 | TRBV19 | TRBD2 | 16 | - | TGTGCCAGTAGTATTACTAGCGGGGGGAACACCGGGGAGCTGTTTTTT | CASSITSGGNTGELFF
TRBJ2-7 | TRBV6-5 | TRBD1 | 16 | - | TGTGCCAGCAGTTACCCCTACAGGGGGAGCTCCTACGAGCAGTACTTC | CASSYPYRGSSYEQYF
TRBJ2-1 | TRBV5-1 | TRBD1 | 15 | - | TGCGCCAGCAGCTCCGGACAGGGAGGATACAATGAGCAGTTCTTC | CASSSGQGGYNEQFF
TRBJ2-5 | TRBV4-1 | TRBD1 | 15 | - | TGCGCCAGCAGCCGAAAGGATACAGGGGAAGAGACCCAGTACTTC | CASSRKDTGEETQYF
TRBJ1-2 | TRBV2 | TRBD1 | 15 | - | TGTGCCAGCAGCCACGGACAGGCCGCTAACTATGGCTACACCTTC | CASSHGQAANYGYTF
TRBJ1-1 | TRBV4-3 | - | 15 | - | TGCGCCAGCAGCCAAGAGTTGGGAAGGTTGGCTGAAGCTTTCTTT | CASSQELGRLAEAFF
TRBJ2-2 | TRBV19 | TRBD2 | 13 | - | TGTGCCTGTAGCGGGGGGGCCGCCGGGGAGCTGTTTTTT | CACSGGAAGELFF
TRBJ1-3 | TRBV7-8 | - | 14 | - | TGTGCCAGCACCACCTCGAGCTCTGGAAACACCATATATTTT | CASTTSSSGNTIYF
TRBJ2-7 | TRBV29-1 | - | 12 | few | TGCAGCGTTGGACCTACCGATGGACGGCAGTACTTC | CSVGPTDGRQYF
TRBJ1-1 | TRBV10-3 | - | 14 | - | TGTGCCATCAGCCCGGGACGGTTGAACACTGAAGCTTTCTTT | CAISPGRLNTEAFF
TRBJ1-1 | TRBV7-9 | - | 16 | - | TGTGCCAGCAGCCCCACAGAGACAGTGTCGAACACTGAAGCTTTCTTT | CASSPTETVSNTEAFF
TRBJ2-3 | TRBV2 | - | 13 | - | TGTGCCAGTACCCCCCGGGGGAAAGATACGCAGTATTTT | CASTPRGKDTQYF
TRBJ2-5 | TRBV18 | - | 14 | - | TGTGCCAGCTCACCGTCCAGGGGGGCTGAGACCCAGTACTTC | CASSPSRGAETQYF
TRBJ2-1 | TRBV9 | TRBD1 | 15 | - | TGTGCCAGCAGCCTCGATGGGACAGGCCTCAATGAGCAGTTCTTC | CASSLDGTGLNEQFF
TRBJ2-3 | TRBV2 | - | 14 | - | TGTGCCAGCAGTCGGGTGGGGGGCACAGATACGCAGTATTTT | CASSRVGGTDTQYF
TRBJ2-1 | TRBV7-3 | - | 14 | - | TGTGCCAGCAGCTTAACGTCAGTTAACAATGAGCAGTTCTTC | CASSLTSVNNEQFF
TRBJ2-2 | TRBV7-8 | TRBD1 | 14 | - | TGTGCCAGCAGCACGGGACAGGGGCCCGGGGAGCTGTTTTTT | CASSTGQGPGELFF
TRBJ2-2 | TRBV30 | TRBD2 | 12 | - | TGTGCCTGGAGGAGCGGGGGCGGGGAGCTGTTTTTT | CAWRSGGGELFF
TRBJ2-5 | TRBV7-7 | - | 13 | once | TGTGCCAGCAGCAGGGGGTACCAAGAGACCCAGTACTTC | CASSRGYQETQYF
TRBJ2-2 | TRBV5-4 | TRBD1 | 15 | - | TGTGCCAGCAGCCGGACAGGGGGCGACACCGGGGAGCTGTTTTTT | CASSRTGGDTGELFF
TRBJ2-2 | TRBV18 | - | 16 | - | TGTGCCAGCTCGACCTTACAGGCGACGAACACCGGGGAGCTGTTTTTT | CASSTLQATNTGELFF
TRBJ2-7 | TRBV29-1 | - | 14 | - | TGCAGCGTCCGAATGGCAGCCCTTGAGGGCGCGCAGTACTTC | CSVRMAALEGAQYF
TRBJ2-7 | TRBV5-4 | - | 14 | - | TGTGCCAGCAGCGCTCGGACGGGATTATACGAGCAGTACTTC | CASSARTGLYEQYF
TRBJ2-4 | TRBV6-1 | - | 16 | - | TGTGCCAGCAGTGCCTACGATCAGGGAACCAAAAACATTCAGTACTTC | CASSAYDQGTKNIQYF
TRBJ2-1 | TRBV10-2 | - | 14 | - | TGCGCCAGCAGCGTGCGTTCCCCCGGCAATGAGCAGTTCTTC | CASSVRSPGNEQFF
TRBJ1-1 | TRBV4-3 | - | 13 | once | TGCGCCAGCAGCCAAGGGGGGCGCGAAGAAGCTTTCTTT | CASSQGGREEAFF